This TCR beta chain was found in a study of blood T cell repertoires in COVID-19. Study details: The United States, Italy and Spain were the sources of the acute and convalescent COVID-19 samples.

Germline CDR1 reads SGDLS; CDR2 reads YYNGEE. The CDR3 contains 17 residues. Trimming took 1 base from V and 2 from J; bases not matched to a gene: 7. Original data processing: How many nucleated cells were present was estimated from reference gene primer amplification. The protocol was immunoSEQ multiplex PCR, while the TCRdb copy is restricted to in-frame clones and leaves out a portion. The DNA was the basis for D and trimming; V, J and clone size are from that table. The sample comprises about 130,000 clones, around 87% of which are singletons, and around 20% rests with the top ten. The chain carries TRBV9 and TRBJ2-2; TRBD1 agrees at 8 bases. The sequence was obtained from a woman between 45 and 60 years old who had recovered from COVID-19. The sequencing sample was made of peripheral blood. DNA of the CDR3: TGTGCCAGCAGCGTAAAAAGAGACAGGGGCAACACCGGGGAGCTGTTTTTT. Its protein product is CASSVKRDRGNTGELFF.